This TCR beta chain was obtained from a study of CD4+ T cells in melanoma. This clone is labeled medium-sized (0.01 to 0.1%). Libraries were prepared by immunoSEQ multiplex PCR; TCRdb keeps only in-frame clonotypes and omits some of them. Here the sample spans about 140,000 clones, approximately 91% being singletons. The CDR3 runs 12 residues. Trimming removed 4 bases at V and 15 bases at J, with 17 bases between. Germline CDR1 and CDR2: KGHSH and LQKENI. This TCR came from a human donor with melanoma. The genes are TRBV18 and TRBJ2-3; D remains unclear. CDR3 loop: CASSHGLSSDYF. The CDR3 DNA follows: TGTGCCAGCTCACACGGGCTGAGCAGCGATTATTTT.